This entry lists 3 T cell receptor beta chains sequenced from one sample in a study of cytomegalovirus exposure and HLA in healthy donors. Primers included in the PCR were 60 Vbeta and 13 Jbeta primers. TCRdb keeps only in-frame clones here, not all; method: immunoSEQ multiplex PCR. Of more than 90,000 clones listed, 78% are singletons. Sequencing was performed on PBMCs. The source of these receptors is a woman between 35 and 50 years old in good health and CMV-seropositive.

This clone has only one observation. V usage is TRBV5-6 and J usage is TRBJ2-7, with D perhaps TRBD1 (6 bases). V was shortened by 2 bases and J by 5 bases, with 8 bases between the two germline ends. The CDR3 is 12 residues long. Per germline, CDR1 SGHDT and CDR2 YYEEEE. CDR3 region: CASSLGGDEQYF. The DNA of the CDR3 is TGTGCCAGCAGCTTAGGGGGAGACGAGCAGTACTTC.

This chain uses TRBV19 with TRBJ1-2; D is perhaps TRBD1 (5 bases). Germline V gene lookup returns CDR1 LNHDA and CDR2 SQIVND (reference sequence). This CDR3 is built from 13 residues. V lost 9 bases, J lost 10 bases, and 21 bases lay in between. In DNA, the CDR3 is TGTGCCAGCAGCCCCCGGACATCTATGGTCTACACCTTC. As protein: CASSPRTSMVYTF.

The chain combines TRBV18 with TRBJ1-1; D not certain. The germline V gene encodes CDR1 KGHSH and CDR2 LQKENI. V was trimmed by 0 bases and J by 1 base, leaving 6 bases between them. CDR3 size: 14 residues. The CDR3 is CASSPPGANTEAFF. The CDR3 DNA reads as TGTGCCAGCTCACCACCGGGAGCGAACACTGAAGCTTTCTTT.